Listed below are T cell receptor beta chains from one sample, sequenced in a study of blood T cell repertoires in COVID-19. This table comes from immunoSEQ multiplex PCR, and its TCRdb copy is limited to in-frame clones, with some not included. Of roughly 150,000 clones in the sample, 80% to 85% were seen once. The sample was peripheral blood. The receptors were sampled from a man aged 65 to 85 with active or convalescent COVID-19. Both conserved end residues are part of each CDR3. Fields, in order: J gene, clone size, D gene, V gene, CDR3 protein, CDR3 DNA. The D gene is left open where the match is weak. Size values are once, few and many counts, or a class for expanded clones, and some rows have none.

j_gene: TRBJ2-7
abundance: .
d_gene: TRBD2
v_gene: TRBV7-8
CDR3aa: CASSLLAGGPESYYEQYF
CDR3nt: TGTGCCAGCAGCTTATTGGCGGGAGGGCCCGAAAGTTACTACGAGCAGTACTTC

j_gene: TRBJ2-7
abundance: .
d_gene: .
v_gene: TRBV13
CDR3aa: CASSPQRRREQYF
CDR3nt: TGTGCCAGCAGCCCCCAGAGGCGGCGCGAGCAGTACTTC

j_gene: TRBJ2-5
abundance: .
d_gene: TRBD2
v_gene: TRBV6-2/TRBV6-3
CDR3aa: CASSYGGSSGIQETQYF
CDR3nt: TGTGCCAGCAGTTACGGGGGGTCTAGCGGGATACAAGAGACCCAGTACTTC

j_gene: TRBJ2-7
abundance: .
d_gene: .
v_gene: TRBV2
CDR3aa: CASSWADYEQYF
CDR3nt: TGTGCCAGCAGTTGGGCCGACTACGAGCAGTACTTC

j_gene: TRBJ1-4
abundance: .
d_gene: .
v_gene: TRBV28
CDR3aa: CASSLRANEKLFF
CDR3nt: TGTGCCAGCAGTTTGCGGGCTAATGAAAAACTGTTTTTT

j_gene: TRBJ2-1
abundance: .
d_gene: TRBD2
v_gene: TRBV27
CDR3aa: CASSSPGVAGVNEQFF
CDR3nt: TGTGCCAGCAGTTCCCCGGGGGTAGCGGGAGTCAATGAGCAGTTCTTC

j_gene: TRBJ2-3
abundance: .
d_gene: .
v_gene: TRBV29-1
CDR3aa: CSVQRTDTQYF
CDR3nt: TGCAGCGTACAGCGCACAGATACGCAGTATTTT

j_gene: TRBJ1-2
abundance: few
d_gene: .
v_gene: TRBV15
CDR3aa: CATSRYGTHYGYTF
CDR3nt: TGTGCCACCAGCAGATACGGGACACACTATGGCTACACCTTC

j_gene: TRBJ1-4
abundance: .
d_gene: .
v_gene: TRBV28
CDR3aa: CASSLEQDEKLFF
CDR3nt: TGTGCCAGCAGTCTGGAGCAAGATGAAAAACTGTTTTTT

j_gene: TRBJ1-5
abundance: .
d_gene: .
v_gene: TRBV5-6
CDR3aa: CASSLRESNQPQHF
CDR3nt: TGTGCCAGCAGCTTGCGGGAAAGCAATCAGCCCCAGCATTTT

j_gene: TRBJ2-2
abundance: .
d_gene: .
v_gene: TRBV28
CDR3aa: CASTSPGLAEKLFF
CDR3nt: TGTGCCAGCACCTCACCGGGCTTAGCGGAGAAGCTGTTTTTT

j_gene: TRBJ2-5
abundance: once
d_gene: .
v_gene: TRBV5-1
CDR3aa: CASSLGTPGETQYF
CDR3nt: TGCGCCAGCAGCCTCGGGACTCCCGGGGAGACCCAGTACTTC

j_gene: TRBJ2-1
abundance: .
d_gene: .
v_gene: TRBV7-7
CDR3aa: CASSRAPSAIADYNEQFF
CDR3nt: TGTGCTAGCAGCCGAGCACCCTCCGCCATAGCAGATTACAATGAGCAGTTCTTC

j_gene: TRBJ1-4
abundance: .
d_gene: TRBD1
v_gene: TRBV5-1
CDR3aa: CASSLGTGLEKLFF
CDR3nt: TGCGCCAGCAGCTTGGGGACAGGGTTGGAAAAACTGTTTTTT

j_gene: TRBJ2-1
abundance: once
d_gene: TRBD1
v_gene: TRBV19
CDR3aa: CASSPTPGGGEQFF
CDR3nt: TGTGCCAGTAGTCCCACCCCAGGGGGCGGCGAGCAGTTCTTC

j_gene: TRBJ1-4
abundance: .
d_gene: TRBD1
v_gene: TRBV28
CDR3aa: CASNLDRGNEKLFF
CDR3nt: TGTGCCAGCAATCTGGACAGGGGGAATGAAAAACTGTTTTTT

j_gene: TRBJ2-1
abundance: .
d_gene: TRBD1
v_gene: TRBV29-1
CDR3aa: CSVLTGGAYEQFF
CDR3nt: TGCAGCGTTCTCACAGGGGGCGCGTATGAGCAGTTCTTC

j_gene: TRBJ2-5
abundance: .
d_gene: TRBD1
v_gene: TRBV9
CDR3aa: CASSVAPDRQETQYF
CDR3nt: TGTGCCAGCAGCGTAGCCCCGGACAGGCAAGAGACCCAGTACTTC

j_gene: TRBJ2-5
abundance: .
d_gene: .
v_gene: TRBV5-1
CDR3aa: CASSSQRTGYETQYF
CDR3nt: TGCGCCAGCAGCTCCCAAAGAACAGGGTACGAGACCCAGTACTTC

j_gene: TRBJ2-4
abundance: .
d_gene: TRBD1
v_gene: TRBV24-1
CDR3aa: CATSGGAAKNIQYF
CDR3nt: TGTGCCACGTCAGGGGGCGCGGCCAAAAACATTCAGTACTTC

j_gene: TRBJ2-3
abundance: .
d_gene: .
v_gene: TRBV5-1
CDR3aa: CASSSSEGRDTQYF
CDR3nt: TGCGCCAGCAGCTCGTCGGAGGGGCGAGATACGCAGTATTTT

j_gene: TRBJ2-1
abundance: .
d_gene: TRBD2
v_gene: TRBV7-9
CDR3aa: CASSFRTSGSSNEQFF
CDR3nt: TGTGCCAGCAGCTTTCGGACTAGCGGGAGTTCTAATGAGCAGTTCTTC

j_gene: TRBJ2-1
abundance: .
d_gene: TRBD2
v_gene: TRBV27
CDR3aa: CASSKGLAEPYNEQFF
CDR3nt: TGTGCCAGCAGTAAAGGACTAGCGGAACCCTACAATGAGCAGTTCTTC

j_gene: TRBJ2-7
abundance: .
d_gene: .
v_gene: TRBV29-1
CDR3aa: CSVALGGAGSSYEQYF
CDR3nt: TGCAGCGTGGCGTTGGGGGGGGCGGGCAGCTCCTACGAGCAGTACTTC

j_gene: TRBJ2-5
abundance: .
d_gene: TRBD1
v_gene: TRBV19
CDR3aa: CASSLTGNPETQYF
CDR3nt: TGTGCCAGTAGTTTGACAGGGAACCCAGAGACCCAGTACTTC

j_gene: TRBJ2-1
abundance: .
d_gene: TRBD2
v_gene: TRBV19
CDR3aa: CASSTLAGVYNEQFF
CDR3nt: TGTGCCAGTAGTACACTAGCGGGGGTCTACAATGAGCAGTTCTTC

j_gene: TRBJ2-2
abundance: .
d_gene: .
v_gene: TRBV6-4
CDR3aa: CASSGQPNTGELFF
CDR3nt: TGTGCCAGCAGTGGACAGCCGAACACCGGGGAGCTGTTTTTT

j_gene: TRBJ2-3
abundance: .
d_gene: .
v_gene: TRBV10-1
CDR3aa: CASSLLGALVTDTQYF
CDR3nt: TGCGCCAGCAGCCTATTAGGGGCTTTAGTCACAGATACGCAGTATTTT

j_gene: TRBJ1-1
abundance: .
d_gene: .
v_gene: TRBV5-4
CDR3aa: CASSWGGVEAFF
CDR3nt: TGTGCCAGCAGCTGGGGCGGGGTTGAAGCTTTCTTT

j_gene: TRBJ2-5
abundance: .
d_gene: .
v_gene: TRBV5-1
CDR3aa: CASSLELYGETQYF
CDR3nt: TGCGCCAGCAGCTTGGAGTTGTACGGGGAGACCCAGTACTTC

j_gene: TRBJ1-1
abundance: .
d_gene: .
v_gene: TRBV3-1/TRBV3-2
CDR3aa: CASSHYTEAFF
CDR3nt: TGTGCCAGCAGCCACTACACTGAAGCTTTCTTT

j_gene: TRBJ2-6
abundance: .
d_gene: .
v_gene: TRBV11-2
CDR3aa: CASELSGANVLTF
CDR3nt: TGTGCCAGCGAGTTATCCGGGGCCAACGTCCTGACTTTC

j_gene: TRBJ1-5
abundance: .
d_gene: TRBD1
v_gene: TRBV28
CDR3aa: CASRTSGTGFGQPQHF
CDR3nt: TGTGCCAGCAGAACATCCGGGACAGGGTTCGGGCAGCCCCAGCATTTT

j_gene: TRBJ2-2
abundance: .
d_gene: .
v_gene: TRBV3-1/TRBV3-2
CDR3aa: CASSQVVSNTGELFF
CDR3nt: TGTGCCAGCAGCCAAGTGGTGAGCAACACCGGGGAGCTGTTTTTT

j_gene: TRBJ1-1
abundance: .
d_gene: TRBD1
v_gene: TRBV5-1
CDR3aa: CASSLDRGNTEAFF
CDR3nt: TGCGCCAGCAGCCTAGACAGGGGAAACACTGAAGCTTTCTTT

j_gene: TRBJ1-4
abundance: .
d_gene: .
v_gene: TRBV5-1
CDR3aa: CASSLGAATNEKLFF
CDR3nt: TGCGCCAGCAGCTTGGGAGCCGCAACTAATGAAAAACTGTTTTTT

j_gene: TRBJ1-1
abundance: .
d_gene: .
v_gene: TRBV5-1
CDR3aa: CASSFWDTNTEAFF
CDR3nt: TGCGCCAGCAGCTTCTGGGACACGAACACTGAAGCTTTCTTT

j_gene: TRBJ1-5
abundance: once
d_gene: .
v_gene: TRBV19
CDR3aa: CATNPGHQINQPQHF
CDR3nt: TGTGCCACAAATCCAGGGCACCAAATTAATCAGCCCCAGCATTTT

j_gene: TRBJ1-3
abundance: .
d_gene: .
v_gene: TRBV5-1
CDR3aa: CASSGGGSDGNTIYF
CDR3nt: TGCGCCAGCAGCGGGGGAGGAAGCGATGGAAACACCATATATTTT

j_gene: TRBJ1-6
abundance: .
d_gene: TRBD1
v_gene: TRBV9
CDR3aa: CASNLQGANSPLHF
CDR3nt: TGTGCCAGCAACCTACAGGGGGCCAATTCACCCCTCCACTTT

j_gene: TRBJ1-2
abundance: few
d_gene: TRBD1
v_gene: TRBV6-5
CDR3aa: CASSHGTGDYGYTF
CDR3nt: TGTGCCAGCAGTCACGGGACAGGGGACTATGGCTACACCTTC

j_gene: TRBJ1-2
abundance: .
d_gene: .
v_gene: TRBV6-6
CDR3aa: CASRGGDVYGYTF
CDR3nt: TGTGCCAGCAGGGGGGGGGATGTCTATGGCTACACCTTC

j_gene: TRBJ1-5
abundance: .
d_gene: .
v_gene: TRBV3-1/TRBV3-2
CDR3aa: CASSQSPNQPQHF
CDR3nt: TGTGCCAGCAGCCAATCCCCAAATCAGCCCCAGCATTTT

j_gene: TRBJ2-5
abundance: once
d_gene: .
v_gene: TRBV3-1/TRBV3-2
CDR3aa: CASNQFGSGETQYF
CDR3nt: TGTGCCAGCAACCAATTCGGGAGTGGGGAGACCCAGTACTTC

j_gene: TRBJ1-2
abundance: few
d_gene: TRBD1
v_gene: TRBV29-1
CDR3aa: CSVEAHRGLYGYTF
CDR3nt: TGCAGCGTTGAAGCCCACAGGGGCTTATATGGCTACACCTTC

j_gene: TRBJ1-1
abundance: .
d_gene: TRBD1
v_gene: TRBV3-1/TRBV3-2
CDR3aa: CASSQQGADEAFF
CDR3nt: TGTGCCAGCAGCCAACAGGGGGCGGATGAAGCTTTCTTT

j_gene: TRBJ2-1
abundance: .
d_gene: .
v_gene: TRBV11-3
CDR3aa: CASSSPGHNYNEQFF
CDR3nt: TGTGCCAGCAGCTCACCGGGACACAACTACAATGAGCAGTTCTTC

j_gene: TRBJ1-5
abundance: .
d_gene: .
v_gene: TRBV18
CDR3aa: CASSPDRNSNQPQHF
CDR3nt: TGTGCCAGCTCACCAGACAGGAATAGCAATCAGCCCCAGCATTTT

j_gene: TRBJ2-3
abundance: .
d_gene: TRBD1
v_gene: TRBV27
CDR3aa: CASSRGQGAFTDTQYF
CDR3nt: TGTGCCAGCAGCCGAGGACAGGGGGCTTTTACAGATACGCAGTATTTT

j_gene: TRBJ2-3
abundance: .
d_gene: TRBD1
v_gene: TRBV27
CDR3aa: CASSQRAQGADTQYF
CDR3nt: TGTGCCAGCTCTCAAAGGGCCCAGGGGGCTGATACGCAGTATTTT

j_gene: TRBJ1-2
abundance: many
d_gene: .
v_gene: TRBV27
CDR3aa: CASSLRENYGYTF
CDR3nt: TGTGCCAGCAGTTTAAGAGAGAACTATGGCTACACCTTC

j_gene: TRBJ2-6
abundance: .
d_gene: .
v_gene: TRBV6-5
CDR3aa: CASSLDSSGANVLTF
CDR3nt: TGTGCCAGCAGCCTAGACAGCTCTGGGGCCAACGTCCTGACTTTC

j_gene: TRBJ1-5
abundance: .
d_gene: TRBD1
v_gene: TRBV30
CDR3aa: CAWSTGGWQPQHF
CDR3nt: TGTGCCTGGAGCACAGGGGGCTGGCAGCCCCAGCATTTT

j_gene: TRBJ1-1
abundance: .
d_gene: .
v_gene: TRBV19
CDR3aa: CASSIQVNTEAFF
CDR3nt: TGTGCCAGTAGTATACAGGTGAACACTGAAGCTTTCTTT

j_gene: TRBJ1-3
abundance: .
d_gene: .
v_gene: TRBV5-1
CDR3aa: CASSRGSEVTGNTIYF
CDR3nt: TGCGCCAGCAGCCGCGGCAGTGAGGTTACTGGAAACACCATATATTTT

j_gene: TRBJ1-5
abundance: .
d_gene: .
v_gene: TRBV6-5
CDR3aa: CASSSRDIRGPQHF
CDR3nt: TGTGCCAGCAGTTCCCGGGACATCCGTGGGCCCCAGCATTTT

j_gene: TRBJ1-4
abundance: .
d_gene: .
v_gene: TRBV4-3
CDR3aa: CASSQDAQGGKLFF
CDR3nt: TGCGCCAGCAGCCAAGATGCCCAGGGAGGAAAACTGTTTTTT

j_gene: TRBJ2-3
abundance: .
d_gene: .
v_gene: TRBV5-1
CDR3aa: CASSLVPGDTQYF
CDR3nt: TGCGCCAGCAGCTTGGTTCCAGGAGATACGCAGTATTTT

j_gene: TRBJ1-1
abundance: .
d_gene: .
v_gene: TRBV20-1
CDR3aa: CSARGRFF
CDR3nt: TGCAGTGCCCGTGGGCGCTTCTTT